This T cell receptor beta chain was identified during a study of blood T cell repertoires in COVID-19. Study-level information: The United States, Italy and Spain supplied acute and convalescent COVID-19 samples. From T cells, B-cell-depleted T cells, or PBMCs came the material, which was cDNA or gDNA.

Researchers sorted participants into cohorts using their self-reported clinical history. Method: immunoSEQ multiplex PCR; TCRdb's copy keeps in-frame clones and lacks some. The data hold 330,000 or so clones, with about 88% observed a single time. Sequenced sample: PBMCs or T cells enriched from blood (not recorded which). This receptor was identified in a woman aged 30 to 39 who had recovered from COVID-19.

The CDR3 nucleotides read TGCAGTGCTGGACAGTACAATGAGCAGTTCTTC. It codes for CSAGQYNEQFF. The rearrangement uses TRBV20-1 and TRBJ2-1; TRBD1 is a possible D gene (6 bases). The length of the CDR3 is 11 residues. The V gene's germline CDR1 is DFQATT and CDR2 SNEGSKA (reference sequence). Trimming shortened V by 5 bases and J by 4 bases, and 6 bases separated the two germline ends.